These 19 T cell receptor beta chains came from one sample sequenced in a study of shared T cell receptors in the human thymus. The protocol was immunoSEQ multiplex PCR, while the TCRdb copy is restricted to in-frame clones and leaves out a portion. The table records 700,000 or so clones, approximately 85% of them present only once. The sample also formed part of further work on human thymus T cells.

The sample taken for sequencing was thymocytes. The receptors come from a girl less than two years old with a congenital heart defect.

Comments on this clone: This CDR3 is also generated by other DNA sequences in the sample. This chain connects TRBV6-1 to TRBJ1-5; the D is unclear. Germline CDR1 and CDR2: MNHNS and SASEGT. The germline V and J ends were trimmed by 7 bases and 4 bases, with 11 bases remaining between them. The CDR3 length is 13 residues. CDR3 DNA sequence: TGTGCCAGCACTACGGGCGGGAATCAGCCCCAGCATTTT. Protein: CASTTGGNQPQHF.

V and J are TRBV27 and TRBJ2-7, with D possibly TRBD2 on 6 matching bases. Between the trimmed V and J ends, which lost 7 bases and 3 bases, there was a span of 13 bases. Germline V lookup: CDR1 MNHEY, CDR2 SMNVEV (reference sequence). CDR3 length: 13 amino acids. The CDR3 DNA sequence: TGTGCCAGCACCGCGGGGTGGGGCTACGAGCAGTACTTC. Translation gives CASTAGWGYEQYF.

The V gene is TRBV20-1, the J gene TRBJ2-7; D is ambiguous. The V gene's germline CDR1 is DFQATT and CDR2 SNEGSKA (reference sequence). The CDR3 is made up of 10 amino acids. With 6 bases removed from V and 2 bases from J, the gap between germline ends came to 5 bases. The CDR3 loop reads CSAQTYEQYF. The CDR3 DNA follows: TGCAGTGCCCAAACCTACGAGCAGTACTTC.

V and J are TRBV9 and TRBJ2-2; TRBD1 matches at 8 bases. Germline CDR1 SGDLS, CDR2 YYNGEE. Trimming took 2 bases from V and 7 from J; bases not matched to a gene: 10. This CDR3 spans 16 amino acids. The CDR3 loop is CASSVEITGTGGELFF. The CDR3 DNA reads TGTGCCAGCAGCGTTGAGATTACCGGGACAGGCGGGGAGCTGTTTTTT.

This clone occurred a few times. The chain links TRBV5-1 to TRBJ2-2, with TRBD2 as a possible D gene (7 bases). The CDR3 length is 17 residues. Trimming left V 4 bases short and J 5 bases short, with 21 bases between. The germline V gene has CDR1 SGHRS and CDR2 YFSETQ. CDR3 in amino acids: CASSPGGRSKGTGELFF. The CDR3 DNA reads TGCGCCAGCAGCCCGGGGGGCAGGAGCAAGGGAACCGGGGAGCTGTTTTTT.

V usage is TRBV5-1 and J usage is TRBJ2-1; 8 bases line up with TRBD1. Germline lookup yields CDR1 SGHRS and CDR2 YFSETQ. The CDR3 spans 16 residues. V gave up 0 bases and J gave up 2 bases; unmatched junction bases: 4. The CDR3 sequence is CASSLEQGQAYNEQFF. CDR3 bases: TGCGCCAGCAGCTTGGAGCAGGGACAGGCCTACAATGAGCAGTTCTTC.

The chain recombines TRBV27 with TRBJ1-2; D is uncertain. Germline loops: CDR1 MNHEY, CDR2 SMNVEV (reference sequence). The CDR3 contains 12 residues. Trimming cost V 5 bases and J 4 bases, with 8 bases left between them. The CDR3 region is CASSNPGYGYTF. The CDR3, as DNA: TGTGCCAGCAGTAACCCAGGCTATGGCTACACCTTC.

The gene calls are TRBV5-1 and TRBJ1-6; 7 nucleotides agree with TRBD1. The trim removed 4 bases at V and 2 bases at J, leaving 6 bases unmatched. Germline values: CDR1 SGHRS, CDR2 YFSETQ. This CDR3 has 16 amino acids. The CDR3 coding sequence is TGCGCCAGCAGCCGGGCCGGGACAGCCTATAATTCACCCCTCCACTTT. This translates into CASSRAGTAYNSPLHF. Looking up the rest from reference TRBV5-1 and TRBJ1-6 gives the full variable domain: KAGVTQTPRYLIKTRGQQVTLSCSPISGHRSVSWYQQTPGQGLQFLFEYFSETQRNKGNFPGRFSGRQFSNSRSEMNVSTLELGDSALYLCASSRAGTAYNSPLHFGNGTRLTVT.

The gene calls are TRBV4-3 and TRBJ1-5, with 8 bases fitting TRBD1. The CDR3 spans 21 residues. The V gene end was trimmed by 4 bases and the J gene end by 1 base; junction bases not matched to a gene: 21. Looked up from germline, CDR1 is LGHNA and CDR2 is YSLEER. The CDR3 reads CASSLVPVQGAFSVSNQPQHF. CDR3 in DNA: TGCGCCAGCAGCCTAGTCCCGGTCCAGGGGGCGTTCAGTGTGAGCAATCAGCCCCAGCATTTT.

DNA of the CDR3: TGTGCCAGCAGCCCAGATCCCGCCGGGACAGGGATAGGAGAGCAGTACTTC. This encodes CASSPDPAGTGIGEQYF. The chain employs TRBV5-8 and TRBJ2-7; TRBD1 matches 9 bases. This CDR3 is built from 17 residues. Unmatched junction bases numbered 18, after V lost 4 bases and J lost 7 bases. CDR1 is SGHTS and CDR2 is YDEGEE in the germline V gene.

Here the CDR3 DNA reads TGTGCCAGCACCCTAATGCGGGGGGCGGAAGGAAACACCATATATTTT. It is translated as CASTLMRGAEGNTIYF. This rearrangement joins TRBV7-2 to TRBJ1-3, with TRBD1 as a possible D gene (6 bases). Trimming removed 7 bases from V and 4 bases from J, with 20 bases in between. Germline assignment: CDR1 SGHTA and CDR2 FQGNSA. The CDR3 consists of 16 residues.

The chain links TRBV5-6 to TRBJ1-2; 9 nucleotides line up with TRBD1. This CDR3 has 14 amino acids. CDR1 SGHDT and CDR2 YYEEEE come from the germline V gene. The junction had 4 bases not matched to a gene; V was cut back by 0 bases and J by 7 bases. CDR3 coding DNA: TGTGCCAGCAGCTTGGGGGGACAGGGTTGTGGCTACACCTTC. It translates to CASSLGGQGCGYTF.

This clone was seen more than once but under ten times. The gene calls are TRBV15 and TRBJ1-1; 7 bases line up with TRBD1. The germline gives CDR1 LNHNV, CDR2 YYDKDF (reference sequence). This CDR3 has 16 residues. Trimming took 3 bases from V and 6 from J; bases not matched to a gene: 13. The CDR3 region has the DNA TGTGCCACCAGCAGGGATCCCGACAGGGAAGGGGCTGAAGCTTTCTTT. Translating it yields CATSRDPDREGAEAFF.

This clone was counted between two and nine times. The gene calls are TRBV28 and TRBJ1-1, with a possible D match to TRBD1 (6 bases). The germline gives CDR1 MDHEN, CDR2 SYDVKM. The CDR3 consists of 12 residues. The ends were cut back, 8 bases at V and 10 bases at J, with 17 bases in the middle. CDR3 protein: CASQRGGRGAFF. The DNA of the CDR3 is TGTGCCAGCCAGAGAGGGGGTCGAGGAGCTTTCTTT.

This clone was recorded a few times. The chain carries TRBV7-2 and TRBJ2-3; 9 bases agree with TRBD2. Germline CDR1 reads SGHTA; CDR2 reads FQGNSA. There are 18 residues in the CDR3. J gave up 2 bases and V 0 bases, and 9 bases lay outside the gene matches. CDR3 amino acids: CASSLAPASGVLTDTQYF. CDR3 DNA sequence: TGTGCCAGCAGCTTAGCGCCGGCTAGCGGGGTACTCACAGATACGCAGTATTTT. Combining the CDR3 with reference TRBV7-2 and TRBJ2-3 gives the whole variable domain GAGVSQSPSNKVTEKGKDVELRCDPISGHTALYWYRQSLGQGLEFLIYFQGNSAPDKSGLPSDRFSAERTGGSVSTLTIQRTQQEDSAVYLCASSLAPASGVLTDTQYFGPGTRLTVL.

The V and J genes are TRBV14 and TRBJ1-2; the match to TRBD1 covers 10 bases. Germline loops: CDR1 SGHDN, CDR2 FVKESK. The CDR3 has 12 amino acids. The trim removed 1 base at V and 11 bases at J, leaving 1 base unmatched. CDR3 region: CASSQGTGGYTF. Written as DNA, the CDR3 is TGTGCCAGCAGCCAAGGGACAGGGGGTTACACCTTC.

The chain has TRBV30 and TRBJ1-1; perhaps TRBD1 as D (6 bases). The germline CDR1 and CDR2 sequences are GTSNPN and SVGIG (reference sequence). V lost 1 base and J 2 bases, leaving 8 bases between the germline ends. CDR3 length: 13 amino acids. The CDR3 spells CAWSETGNTEAFF. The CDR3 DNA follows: TGTGCCTGGAGTGAGACAGGCAACACTGAAGCTTTCTTT.

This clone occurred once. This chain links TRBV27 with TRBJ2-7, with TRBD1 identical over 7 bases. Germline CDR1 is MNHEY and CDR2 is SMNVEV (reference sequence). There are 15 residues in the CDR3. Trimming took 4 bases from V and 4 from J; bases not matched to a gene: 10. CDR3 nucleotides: TGTGCCAGCAGTTCGGAAGGGGGCAGCCTGTACGAGCAGTACTTC. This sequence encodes CASSSEGGSLYEQYF.

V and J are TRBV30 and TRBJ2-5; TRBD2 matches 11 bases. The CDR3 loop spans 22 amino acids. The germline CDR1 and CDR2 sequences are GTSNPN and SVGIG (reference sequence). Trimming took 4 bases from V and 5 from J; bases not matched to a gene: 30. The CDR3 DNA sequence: TGTGCCTGGACGGACGAGTTCCCCAACCCGTACTGGGGACTAGCGGTCCCGGAGACCCAGTACTTC. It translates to CAWTDEFPNPYWGLAVPETQYF. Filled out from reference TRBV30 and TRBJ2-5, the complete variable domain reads SQTIHQWPATLVQPVGSPLSLECTVEGTSNPNLYWYRQAAGRGLQLLFYSVGIGQISSEVPQNLSASRPQDRQFILSSKKLLLSDSGFYLCAWTDEFPNPYWGLAVPETQYFGPGTRLLVL.